Given below is one TCR beta chain in context. Assay used: immunoSEQ multiplex PCR; TCRdb lists only in-frame clones, some missing. The sample carries 75,000 to 100,000 clones, approximately 94% recorded once. The record originates from a study of technical replicates of blood from a handful of donors. Germline trimming cut 1 base from V and 3 bases from J; bases unmatched to any gene: 3. The CDR3 consists of 15 residues. The germline V gene has CDR1 MNHNS and CDR2 SASEGT. The sample comprised T cells isolated from PBMCs. The TCR comes from a human donor in good health. V gene TRBV6-1 combines with J gene TRBJ2-1; TRBD1 aligns across 7 bases. DNA of the CDR3: TGTGCCAGCAGTGAAGGACAGGGTTTCTACAATGAGCAGTTCTTC. This sequence encodes CASSEGQGFYNEQFF.